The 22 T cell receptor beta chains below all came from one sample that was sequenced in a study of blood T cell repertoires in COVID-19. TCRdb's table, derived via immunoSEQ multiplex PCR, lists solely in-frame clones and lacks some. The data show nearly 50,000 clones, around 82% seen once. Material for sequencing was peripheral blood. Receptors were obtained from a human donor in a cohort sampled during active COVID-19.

The DNA for the CDR3 is TGTGCCAGCAGCGTAGAAGGGCAGGGGTTGCGGGGCTACACCTTC. Protein sequence: CASSVEGQGLRGYTF. The V call is TRBV9, the J call TRBJ1-2; tentative D call: TRBD1 (6 bases). CDR1 is SGDLS and CDR2 is YYNGEE in the germline V gene. This CDR3 region has 15 residues. The V gene lost 0 bases and the J gene lost 8 bases, with 17 bases spanning the gap.

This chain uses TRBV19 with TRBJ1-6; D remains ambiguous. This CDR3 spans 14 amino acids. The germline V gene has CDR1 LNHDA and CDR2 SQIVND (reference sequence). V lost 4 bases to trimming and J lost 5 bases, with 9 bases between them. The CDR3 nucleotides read TGTGCCAGTAGTAAACAGAGTGATAATTCACCCCTCCACTTT. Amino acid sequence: CASSKQSDNSPLHF.

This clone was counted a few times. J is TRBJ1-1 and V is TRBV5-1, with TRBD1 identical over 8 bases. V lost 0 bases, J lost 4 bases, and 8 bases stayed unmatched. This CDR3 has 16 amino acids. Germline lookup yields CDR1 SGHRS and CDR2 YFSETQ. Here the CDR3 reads CASSLVPGQVTTEAFF. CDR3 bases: TGCGCCAGCAGCTTGGTTCCGGGACAGGTTACCACTGAAGCTTTCTTT. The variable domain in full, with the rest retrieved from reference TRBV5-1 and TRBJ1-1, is KAGVTQTPRYLIKTRGQQVTLSCSPISGHRSVSWYQQTPGQGLQFLFEYFSETQRNKGNFPGRFSGRQFSNSRSEMNVSTLELGDSALYLCASSLVPGQVTTEAFFGQGTRLTVV.

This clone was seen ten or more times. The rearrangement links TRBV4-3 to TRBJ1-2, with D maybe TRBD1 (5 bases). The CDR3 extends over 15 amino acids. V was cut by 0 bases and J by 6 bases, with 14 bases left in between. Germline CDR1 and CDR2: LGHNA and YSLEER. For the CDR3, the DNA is TGCGCCAGCAGCCAAGATGTCCCAGGGAGGAATGGCTACACCTTC. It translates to CASSQDVPGRNGYTF.

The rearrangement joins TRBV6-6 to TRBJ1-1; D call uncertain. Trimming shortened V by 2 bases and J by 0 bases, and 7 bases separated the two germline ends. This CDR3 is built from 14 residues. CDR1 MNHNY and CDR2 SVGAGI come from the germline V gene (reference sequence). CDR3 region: CASSYENLNTEAFF. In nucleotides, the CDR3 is TGTGCCAGCAGTTACGAGAACTTGAACACTGAAGCTTTCTTT.

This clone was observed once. The DNA for the CDR3 is TGTGCCAGCAGCTCGGACAGGGGGGTCAATCAGCCCCAGCATTTT. As protein: CASSSDRGVNQPQHF. The chain employs TRBV28 and TRBJ1-5; 10 nucleotides align to TRBD1. The CDR3 runs 15 residues. The germline CDR1 and CDR2 sequences are MDHEN and SYDVKM. J was trimmed by 3 bases and V by 6 bases; bases with no gene match: 5.

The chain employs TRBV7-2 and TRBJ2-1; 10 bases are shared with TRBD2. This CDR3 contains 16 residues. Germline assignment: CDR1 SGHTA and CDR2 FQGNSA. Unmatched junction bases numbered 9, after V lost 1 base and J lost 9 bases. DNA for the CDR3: TGTGCCAGCAGCTTAGTTCGGCGGCTAGCGGGAGCTGAGCAGTTCTTC. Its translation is CASSLVRRLAGAEQFF.

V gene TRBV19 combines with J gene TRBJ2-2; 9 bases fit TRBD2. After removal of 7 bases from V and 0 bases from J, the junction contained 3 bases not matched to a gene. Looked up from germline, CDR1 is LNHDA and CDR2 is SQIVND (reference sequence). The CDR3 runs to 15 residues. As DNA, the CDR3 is TGTGCCAGTACCTTAGCGGGAGCGAACACCGGGGAGCTGTTTTTT. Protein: CASTLAGANTGELFF.

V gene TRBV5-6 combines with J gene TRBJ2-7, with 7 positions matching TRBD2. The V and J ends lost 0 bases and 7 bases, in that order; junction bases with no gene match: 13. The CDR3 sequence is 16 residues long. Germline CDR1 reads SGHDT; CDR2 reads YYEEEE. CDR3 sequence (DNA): TGTGCCAGCAGCTTGGGCCCGCTAGCGGATAATCGGGAGCAGTACTTC. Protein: CASSLGPLADNREQYF.

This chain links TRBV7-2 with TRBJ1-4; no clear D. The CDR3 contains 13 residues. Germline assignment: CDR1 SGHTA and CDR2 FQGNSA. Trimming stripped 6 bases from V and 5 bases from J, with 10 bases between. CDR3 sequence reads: CASSRGMNEKLFF. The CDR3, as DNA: TGTGCCAGCAGTCGCGGGATGAATGAAAAACTGTTTTTT.

CDR3 amino acids: CASSVGGGTSTDTQYF. In DNA, the CDR3 is TGTGCCAGCAGCGTAGGAGGCGGGACGAGCACAGATACGCAGTATTTT. V gene TRBV9 combines with J gene TRBJ2-3; D possibly corresponds to TRBD2 (6 bases). Germline CDR1 and CDR2: SGDLS and YYNGEE. Trimming shortened V by 0 bases and J by 0 bases, and 11 bases separated the two germline ends. CDR3 size: 16 residues.

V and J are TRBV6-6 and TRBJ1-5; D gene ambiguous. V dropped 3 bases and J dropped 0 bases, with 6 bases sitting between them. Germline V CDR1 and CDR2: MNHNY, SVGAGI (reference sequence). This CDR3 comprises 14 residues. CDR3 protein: CASSYVVSNQPQHF. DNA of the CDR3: TGTGCCAGCAGTTATGTCGTTAGCAATCAGCCCCAGCATTTT.

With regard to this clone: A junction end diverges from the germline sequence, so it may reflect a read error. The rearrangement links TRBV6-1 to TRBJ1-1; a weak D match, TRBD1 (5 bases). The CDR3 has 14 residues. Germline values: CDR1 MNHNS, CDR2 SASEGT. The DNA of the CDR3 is TGTGCCAGCAGCGAAGGACACTCGAACACTGAAGCTTTCTTT. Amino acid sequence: CASSEGHSNTEAFF.

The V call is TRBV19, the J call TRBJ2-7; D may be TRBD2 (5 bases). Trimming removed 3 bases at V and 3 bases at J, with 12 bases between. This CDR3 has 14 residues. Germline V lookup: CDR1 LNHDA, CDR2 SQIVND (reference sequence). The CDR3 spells CASSIPGINYEQYF. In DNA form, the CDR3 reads TGTGCCAGTAGTATTCCGGGGATAAACTACGAGCAGTACTTC. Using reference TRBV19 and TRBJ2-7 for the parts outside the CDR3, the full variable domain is DGGITQSPKYLFRKEGQNVTLSCEQNLNHDAMYWYRQDPGQGLRLIYYSQIVNDFQKGDIAEGYSVSREKKESFPLTVTSAQKNPTAFYLCASSIPGINYEQYFGPGTRLTVT.

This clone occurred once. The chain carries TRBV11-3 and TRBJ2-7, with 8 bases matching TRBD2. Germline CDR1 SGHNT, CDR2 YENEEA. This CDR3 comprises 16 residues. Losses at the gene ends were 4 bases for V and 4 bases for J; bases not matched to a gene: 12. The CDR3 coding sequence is TGTGCCAGCAGCTCGGACGGGACTAGTAGCGAGTACGAGCAGTACTTC. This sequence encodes CASSSDGTSSEYEQYF.

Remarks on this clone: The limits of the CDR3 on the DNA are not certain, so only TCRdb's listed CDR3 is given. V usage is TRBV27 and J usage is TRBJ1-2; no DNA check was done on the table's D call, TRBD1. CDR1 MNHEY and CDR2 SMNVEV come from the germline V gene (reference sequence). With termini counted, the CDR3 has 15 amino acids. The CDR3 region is CASSSSTESNYGYTF.

The CDR3 reads CASRLRTVGNQPQHF. In nucleotides, the CDR3 is TGTGCCAGCAGGCTCAGGACAGTCGGGAATCAGCCCCAGCATTTT. V is TRBV6-5 and J is TRBJ1-5; the D gene is possibly TRBD1 (6 bases). V gave up 6 bases and J gave up 4 bases, with 16 bases separating them. Germline CDR1 reads MNHEY; CDR2 reads SVGAGI. The CDR3 spans 15 residues.

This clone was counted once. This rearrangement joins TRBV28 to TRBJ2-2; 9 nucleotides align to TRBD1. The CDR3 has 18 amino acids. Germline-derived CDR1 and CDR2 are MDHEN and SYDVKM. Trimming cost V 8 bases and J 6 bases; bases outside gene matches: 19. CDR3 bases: TGTGCCAGCTCCGGGACAGGGAAACCCCCTGGACTTCCCGGGGAGCTGTTTTTT. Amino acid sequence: CASSGTGKPPGLPGELFF. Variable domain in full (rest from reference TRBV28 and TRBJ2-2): DVKVTQSSRYLVKRTGEKVFLECVQDMDHENMFWYRQDPGLGLRLIYFSYDVKMKEKGDIPEGYSVSREKKERFSLILESASTNQTSMYLCASSGTGKPPGLPGELFFGEGSRLTVL.

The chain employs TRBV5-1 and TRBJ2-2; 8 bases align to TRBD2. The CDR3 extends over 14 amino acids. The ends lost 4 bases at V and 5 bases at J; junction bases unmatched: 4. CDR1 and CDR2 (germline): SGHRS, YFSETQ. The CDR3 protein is CASSLSGVTGELFF. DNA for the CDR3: TGCGCCAGCAGCCTTAGCGGGGTGACCGGGGAGCTGTTTTTT.

This CDR3 is CSASTGLDYNEQFF. The CDR3 coding sequence is TGCAGTGCTAGTACCGGACTAGACTACAATGAGCAGTTCTTC. The rearrangement joins TRBV20-1 to TRBJ2-1, with TRBD2 matching 7 bases. CDR1 is DFQATT and CDR2 is SNEGSKA in the germline V gene (reference sequence). Trimming took 3 bases from V and 3 from J; bases not matched to a gene: 5. The CDR3 loop spans 14 amino acids.

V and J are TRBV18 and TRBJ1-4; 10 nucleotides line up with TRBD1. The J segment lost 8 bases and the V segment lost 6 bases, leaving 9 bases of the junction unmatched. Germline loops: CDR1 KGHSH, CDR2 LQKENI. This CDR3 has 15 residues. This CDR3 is CASSPGQGVREKLFF. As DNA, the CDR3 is TGTGCCAGCTCTCCCGGACAGGGGGTACGAGAAAAACTGTTTTTT.

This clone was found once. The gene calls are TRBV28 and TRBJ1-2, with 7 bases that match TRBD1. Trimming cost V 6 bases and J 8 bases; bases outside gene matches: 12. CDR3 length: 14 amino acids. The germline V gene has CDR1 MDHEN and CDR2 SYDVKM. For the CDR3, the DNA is TGTGCCAGCAGCTTTGACAGGGTCAGAGGGGGCTACACCTTC. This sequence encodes CASSFDRVRGGYTF.